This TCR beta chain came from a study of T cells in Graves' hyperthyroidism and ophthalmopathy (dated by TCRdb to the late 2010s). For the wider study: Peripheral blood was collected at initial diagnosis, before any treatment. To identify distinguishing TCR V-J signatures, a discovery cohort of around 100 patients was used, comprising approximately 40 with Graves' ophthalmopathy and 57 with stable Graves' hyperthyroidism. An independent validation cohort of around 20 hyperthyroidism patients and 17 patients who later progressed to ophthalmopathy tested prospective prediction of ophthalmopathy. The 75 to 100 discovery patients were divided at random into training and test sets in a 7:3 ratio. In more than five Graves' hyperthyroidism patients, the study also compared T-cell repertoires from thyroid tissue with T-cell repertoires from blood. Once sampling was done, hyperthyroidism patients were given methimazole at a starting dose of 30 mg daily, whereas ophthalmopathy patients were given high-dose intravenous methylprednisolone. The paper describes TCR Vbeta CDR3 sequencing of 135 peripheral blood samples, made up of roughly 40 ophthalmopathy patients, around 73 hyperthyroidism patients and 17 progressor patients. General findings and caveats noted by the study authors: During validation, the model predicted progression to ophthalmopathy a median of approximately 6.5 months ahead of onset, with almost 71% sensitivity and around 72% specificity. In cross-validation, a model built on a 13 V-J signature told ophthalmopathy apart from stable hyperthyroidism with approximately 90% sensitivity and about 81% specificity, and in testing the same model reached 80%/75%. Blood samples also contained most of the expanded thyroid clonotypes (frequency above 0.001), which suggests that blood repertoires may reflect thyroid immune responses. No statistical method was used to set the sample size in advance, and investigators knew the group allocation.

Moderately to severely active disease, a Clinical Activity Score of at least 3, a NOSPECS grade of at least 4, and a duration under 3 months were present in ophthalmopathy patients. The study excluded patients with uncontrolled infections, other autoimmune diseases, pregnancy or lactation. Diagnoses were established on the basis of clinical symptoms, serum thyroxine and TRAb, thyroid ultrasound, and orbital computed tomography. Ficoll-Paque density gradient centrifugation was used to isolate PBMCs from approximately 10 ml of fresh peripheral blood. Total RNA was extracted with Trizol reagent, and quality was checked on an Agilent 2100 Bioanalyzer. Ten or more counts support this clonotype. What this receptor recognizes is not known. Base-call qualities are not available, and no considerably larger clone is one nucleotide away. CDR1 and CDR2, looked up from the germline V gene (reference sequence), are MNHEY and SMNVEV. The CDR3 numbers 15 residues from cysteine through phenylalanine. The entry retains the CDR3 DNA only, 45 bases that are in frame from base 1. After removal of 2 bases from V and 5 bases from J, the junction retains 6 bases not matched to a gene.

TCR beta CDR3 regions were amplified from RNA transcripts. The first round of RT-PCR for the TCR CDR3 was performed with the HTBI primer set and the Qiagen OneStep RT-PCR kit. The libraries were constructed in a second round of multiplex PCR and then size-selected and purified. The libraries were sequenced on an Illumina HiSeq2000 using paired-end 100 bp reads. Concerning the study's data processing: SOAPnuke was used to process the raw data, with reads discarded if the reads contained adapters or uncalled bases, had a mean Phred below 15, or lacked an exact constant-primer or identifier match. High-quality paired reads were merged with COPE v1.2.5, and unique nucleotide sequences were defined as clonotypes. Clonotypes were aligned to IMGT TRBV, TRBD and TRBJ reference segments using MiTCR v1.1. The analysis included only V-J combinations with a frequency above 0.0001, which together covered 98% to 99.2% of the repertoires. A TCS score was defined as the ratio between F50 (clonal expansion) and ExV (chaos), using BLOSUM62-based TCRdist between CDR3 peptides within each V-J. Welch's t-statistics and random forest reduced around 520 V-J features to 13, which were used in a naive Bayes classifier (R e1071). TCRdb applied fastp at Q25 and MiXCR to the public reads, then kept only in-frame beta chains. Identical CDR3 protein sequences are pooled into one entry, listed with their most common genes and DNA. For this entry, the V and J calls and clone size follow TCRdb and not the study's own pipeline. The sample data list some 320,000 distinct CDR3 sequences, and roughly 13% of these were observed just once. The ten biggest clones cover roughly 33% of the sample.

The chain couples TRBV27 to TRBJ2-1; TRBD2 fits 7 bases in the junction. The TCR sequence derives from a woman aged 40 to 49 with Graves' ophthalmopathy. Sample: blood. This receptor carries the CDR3 CASSLGGGLNNEQFF. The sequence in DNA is TGTGCCAGCAGTTTAGGGGGAGGGCTCAACAATGAGCAGTTCTTC.